Shown below are 4 T cell receptor beta chains from a single sample sequenced in a study of cytomegalovirus exposure and HLA in healthy donors. Amplification used 60 Vbeta primers and 13 Jbeta primers. Sequencing was performed with immunoSEQ multiplex PCR; in TCRdb, only in-frame clones are kept and a portion is missing. The repertoire consists of some 210,000 clones, with 80% to 90% occurring once and the leading ten covering 1.3%. Sequenced sample: PBMCs. The receptor source for this set is a man aged 25 to 45 in good health and CMV-seronegative.

The V and J genes are TRBV13 and TRBJ1-3, with TRBD1 identical over 8 bases. The CDR3 is 15 amino acids. V shed 4 bases, J shed 0 bases, and the junction held 2 bases outside the gene matches. CDR1 and CDR2 (germline): PRHDT, FYEKMQ (reference sequence). In DNA form, the CDR3 reads TGTGCCAGCAGCTGGACAGGGCCCTCTGGAAACACCATATATTTT. Translated, it gives CASSWTGPSGNTIYF.

The chain has TRBV28 and TRBJ1-5, with 8 bases that match TRBD1. From germline, CDR1 is MDHEN and CDR2 SYDVKM. V was clipped by 3 bases and J by 0 bases; unmatched bases: 7. CDR3 length: 17 amino acids. The CDR3 sequence: CASSLGAGGVSNQPQHF. In DNA, the CDR3 is TGTGCCAGCAGTTTGGGGGCAGGGGGCGTTAGCAATCAGCCCCAGCATTTT.

This chain joins TRBV7-2 and TRBJ2-2; tentative D call: TRBD2 (6 bases). The V gene lost 1 base and the J gene lost 4 bases, with 13 bases spanning the gap. The CDR3 is made up of 16 amino acids. The V gene's germline CDR1 is SGHTA and CDR2 FQGNSA. CDR3 loop: CASSLVGGAGTGELFF. For the CDR3, the DNA is TGTGCCAGCAGCTTAGTTGGCGGGGCTGGCACCGGGGAGCTGTTTTTT. The full variable domain, its missing parts supplied by reference TRBV7-2 and TRBJ2-2, is GAGVSQSPSNKVTEKGKDVELRCDPISGHTALYWYRQSLGQGLEFLIYFQGNSAPDKSGLPSDRFSAERTGGSVSTLTIQRTQQEDSAVYLCASSLVGGAGTGELFFGEGSRLTVL.

The rearrangement links TRBV7-9 to TRBJ1-1; the D gene is possibly TRBD1 (6 bases). Trimming shortened V by 3 bases and J by 4 bases, and 9 bases separated the two germline ends. This CDR3 is built from 13 residues. Germline CDR1 is SEHNR and CDR2 is FQNEAQ (reference sequence). The CDR3 spells CASSLGGGTEAFF. As DNA, the CDR3 is TGTGCCAGCAGCTTGGGAGGGGGCACTGAAGCTTTCTTT.